The subject of this entry is one T cell receptor beta chain. These data come from a study of technical replicates of blood from several donors. Libraries were prepared by immunoSEQ multiplex PCR; TCRdb keeps only in-frame clonotypes and omits some of them. This repertoire shows about 59,000 clones, 80% to 95% found once; its top ten account for roughly 4%. Trimming took off 5 bases at V and 2 bases at J, with 15 bases between the two ends. The CDR3 sequence is 15 residues long. CDR1 is SEHNR, CDR2 FQNEAQ, per germline (reference sequence). This sequence originates from a human donor in good health. Some clones in this sample may be carry-over from other donors' samples. What was sequenced was PBMCs. The chain joins TRBV7-9 to TRBJ2-5; D may be TRBD2 (6 bases). In nucleotides, the CDR3 is TGTGCCAGCAGCGTTCGGACTAACCTTCAAGAGACCCAGTACTTC. The encoded protein is CASSVRTNLQETQYF.